This entry concerns a single T cell receptor beta chain. The sample is drawn from a study of shared clonotypes between healthy human individuals. Profiling relied on immunoSEQ multiplex PCR, and the TCRdb table lists in-frame clones only, not all of them. The table lists approximately 810,000 clones, approximately 92% of them singletons. CD45RO-negative, CCR7-selected cells formed the naive CD8 fraction, which excluded terminally differentiated effector memory CD45RA+ cells. The CDR3 contains 19 residues. Germline trimming cut 7 bases from V and 0 bases from J; bases unmatched to any gene: 15. CDR1 MDHEN and CDR2 SYDVKM come from the germline V gene.

The sequenced sample consisted of naive CD8+ T cells sorted from blood. This chain links TRBV28 with TRBJ2-4; TRBD1 agrees at 10 bases. The TCR comes from a man younger than 40 in good health. In DNA, the CDR3 is TGTGCCAGCAAGCCCCAGGGACAGGGGACCGTTCTAGCCAAAAACATTCAGTACTTC. Protein sequence: CASKPQGQGTVLAKNIQYF.